In its sample, the clone carrying this T cell receptor beta chain was seen once. Clones were sequenced by immunoSEQ multiplex PCR, and TCRdb holds only the in-frame ones, with some missing. Of over 850,000 clones listed, approximately 78% were seen once; the top ten hold roughly 0.65%. The data are from a study of shared clonotypes between healthy human individuals. Germline assignment: CDR1 SEHNR and CDR2 FQNEAQ (reference sequence). The CDR3 is 15 amino acids. V was pared by 5 bases and J by 7 bases, with 17 bases between. The rearrangement uses TRBV7-9 and TRBJ1-4; no firm D call. The sequenced sample consisted of memory CD4+ T cells from PBMCs. Sample subset: CD45RA-negative fraction. The source of this sequence is a man in his late teens or twenties in good health. Some clones in this sample may be carry-over from other donors' samples. CDR3 amino acids: CASSAAPLRSEKLFF. Written as DNA, the CDR3 is TGTGCCAGCAGCGCCGCCCCGTTACGGAGTGAAAAACTGTTTTTT.